This T cell receptor beta chain originates from a study of blood T cell repertoires in COVID-19. About the research overall: From the United States, Italy and Spain came samples of acute and convalescent COVID-19. T cells, B-cell-depleted T cells, or PBMCs supplied cDNA or gDNA.

This clone has a handful of counts. Per the original methods: Quantification of nucleated cells was approximated via reference gene primer amplification. The table came from immunoSEQ multiplex PCR; TCRdb's copy has only in-frame clones and leaves some out. D and trimming come from the DNA, and the V and J calls and clone size come from that table. The profile covers roughly 180,000 clones, with 70% to 90% appearing a single time and about 2.1% taken by the ten largest. The germline gives CDR1 MNHEY, CDR2 SMNVEV (reference sequence). The CDR3 is 14 amino acids. V lost 3 bases to trimming and J lost 2 bases, with 11 bases between them.

The sample was peripheral blood. This chain uses TRBV27 with TRBJ2-7; possible D gene TRBD1, 6 bases. This clonotype originated in a man aged 65 to 79 with active or convalescent COVID-19. The CDR3 DNA reads as TGTGCCAGCAGTTTCAGGGGATCCCCCTACGAGCAGTACTTC. It is translated as CASSFRGSPYEQYF.